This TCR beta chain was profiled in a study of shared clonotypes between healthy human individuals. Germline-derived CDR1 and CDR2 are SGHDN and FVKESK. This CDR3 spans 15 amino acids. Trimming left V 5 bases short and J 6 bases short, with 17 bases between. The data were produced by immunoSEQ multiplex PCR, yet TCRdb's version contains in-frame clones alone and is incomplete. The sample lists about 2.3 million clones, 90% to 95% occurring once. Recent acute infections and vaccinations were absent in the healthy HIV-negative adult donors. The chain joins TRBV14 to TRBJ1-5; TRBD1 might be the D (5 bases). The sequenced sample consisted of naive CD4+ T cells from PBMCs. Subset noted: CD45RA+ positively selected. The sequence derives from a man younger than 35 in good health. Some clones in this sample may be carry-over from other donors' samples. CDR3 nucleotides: TGTGCCAGCAGCTTCGACAGTCCCGGGGTTCAGCCCCAGCATTTT. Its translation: CASSFDSPGVQPQHF.